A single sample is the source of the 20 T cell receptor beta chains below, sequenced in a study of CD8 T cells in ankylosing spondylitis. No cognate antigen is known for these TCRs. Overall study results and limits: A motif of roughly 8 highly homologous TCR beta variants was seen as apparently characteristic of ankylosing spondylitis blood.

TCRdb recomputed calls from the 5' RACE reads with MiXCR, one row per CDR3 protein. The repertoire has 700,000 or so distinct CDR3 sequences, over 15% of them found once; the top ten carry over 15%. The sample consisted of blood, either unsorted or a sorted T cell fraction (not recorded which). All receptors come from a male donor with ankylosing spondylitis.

The CDR3 reads CASSTGERGGGDTQYF. DNA of the CDR3: TGTGCCAGCAGCACCGGGGAGCGGGGTGGAGGAGATACGCAGTATTTT. V usage is TRBV7-9 and J usage is TRBJ2-3; 7 bases map to TRBD2. Unmatched junction bases numbered 13, after V lost 5 bases and J lost 5 bases. Germline loops: CDR1 SEHNR, CDR2 FQNEAQ (reference sequence). The CDR3 is 16 amino acids.

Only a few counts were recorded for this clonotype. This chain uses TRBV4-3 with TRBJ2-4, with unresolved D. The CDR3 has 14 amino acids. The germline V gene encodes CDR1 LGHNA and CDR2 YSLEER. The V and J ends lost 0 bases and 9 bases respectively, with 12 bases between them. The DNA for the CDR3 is TGCGCCAGCAGCCAAGAATGGCCGGACGTCATTCAGTACTTC. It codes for CASSQEWPDVIQYF.

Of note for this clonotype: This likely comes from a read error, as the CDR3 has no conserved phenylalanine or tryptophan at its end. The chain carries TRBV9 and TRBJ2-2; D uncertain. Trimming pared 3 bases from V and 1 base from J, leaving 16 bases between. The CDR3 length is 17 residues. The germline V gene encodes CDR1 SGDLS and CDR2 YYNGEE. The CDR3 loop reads CASSATPTVRNTGELFS. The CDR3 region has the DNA TGTGCCAGCAGCGCTACCCCCACAGTGCGGAACACCGGGGAGCTGTTTTCT.

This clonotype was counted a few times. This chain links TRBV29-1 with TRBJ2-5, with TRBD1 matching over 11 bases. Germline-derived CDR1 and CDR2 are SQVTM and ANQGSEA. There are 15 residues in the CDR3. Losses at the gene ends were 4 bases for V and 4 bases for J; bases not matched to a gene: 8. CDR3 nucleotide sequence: TGCAGCGTTGGCGGACAGGGGGCGCGGGTAGAGACCCAGTACTTC. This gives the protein CSVGGQGARVETQYF.

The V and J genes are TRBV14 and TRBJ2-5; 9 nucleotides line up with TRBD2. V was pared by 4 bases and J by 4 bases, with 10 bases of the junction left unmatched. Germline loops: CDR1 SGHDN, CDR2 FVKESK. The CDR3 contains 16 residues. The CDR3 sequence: CASSPRASGRLETQYF. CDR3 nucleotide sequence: TGTGCCAGCAGCCCGAGGGCCAGCGGGAGGCTAGAGACCCAGTACTTC.

The CDR3 protein is CASSLSLGGTDTQYF. CDR3 nucleotide sequence: TGTGCCAGCAGCTTAAGTCTGGGAGGCACAGATACGCAGTATTTT. V and J are TRBV7-3 and TRBJ2-3, with a weak D call TRBD2 (5 bases). The V end was cut by 1 base, the J end by 1 base, with 9 bases between. The CDR3 runs 15 residues. The germline V gene has CDR1 SGHTA and CDR2 FQGTGA.

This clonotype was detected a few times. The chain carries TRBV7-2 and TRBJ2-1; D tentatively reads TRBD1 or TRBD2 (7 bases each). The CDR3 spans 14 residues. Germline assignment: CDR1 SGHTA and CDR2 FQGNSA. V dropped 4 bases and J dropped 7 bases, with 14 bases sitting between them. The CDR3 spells CASSSGGGLNEQFF. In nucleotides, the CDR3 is TGTGCCAGCAGCTCAGGGGGAGGGTTGAATGAGCAGTTCTTC.

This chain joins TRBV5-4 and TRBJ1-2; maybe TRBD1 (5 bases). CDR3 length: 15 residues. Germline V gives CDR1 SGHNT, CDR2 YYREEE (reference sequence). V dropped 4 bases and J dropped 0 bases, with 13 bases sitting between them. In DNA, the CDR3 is TGTGCCAGCAGCACCCGACAGACTACTAACTATGGCTACACCTTC. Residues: CASSTRQTTNYGYTF.

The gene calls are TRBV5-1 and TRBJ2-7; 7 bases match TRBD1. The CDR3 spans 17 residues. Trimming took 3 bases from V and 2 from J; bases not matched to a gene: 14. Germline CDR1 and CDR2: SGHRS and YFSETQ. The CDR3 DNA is TGCGCCAGCAGCTCGCCTCGGACCGGGACAGCAACCTACGAGCAGTACTTC. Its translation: CASSSPRTGTATYEQYF.

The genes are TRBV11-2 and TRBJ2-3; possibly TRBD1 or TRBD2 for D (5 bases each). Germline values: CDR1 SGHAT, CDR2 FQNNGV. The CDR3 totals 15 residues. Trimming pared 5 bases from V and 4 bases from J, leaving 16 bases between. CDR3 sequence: CASSHRTGIPDTQYF. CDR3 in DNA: TGTGCCAGCAGCCACAGGACCGGGATCCCAGATACGCAGTATTTT.

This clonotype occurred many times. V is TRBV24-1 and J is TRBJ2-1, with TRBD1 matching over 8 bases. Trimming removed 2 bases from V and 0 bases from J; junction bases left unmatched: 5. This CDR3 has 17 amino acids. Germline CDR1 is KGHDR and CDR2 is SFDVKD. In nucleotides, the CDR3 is TGTGCCACCAGTGATTCTAACAGGGGGAACTCCTACAATGAGCAGTTCTTC. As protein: CATSDSNRGNSYNEQFF.

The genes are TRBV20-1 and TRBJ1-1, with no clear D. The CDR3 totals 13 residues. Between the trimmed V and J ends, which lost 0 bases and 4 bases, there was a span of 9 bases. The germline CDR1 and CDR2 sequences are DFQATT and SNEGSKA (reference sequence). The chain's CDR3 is CSAREPISTEAFF. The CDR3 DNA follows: TGCAGTGCTAGAGAGCCGATTAGCACTGAAGCTTTCTTT.

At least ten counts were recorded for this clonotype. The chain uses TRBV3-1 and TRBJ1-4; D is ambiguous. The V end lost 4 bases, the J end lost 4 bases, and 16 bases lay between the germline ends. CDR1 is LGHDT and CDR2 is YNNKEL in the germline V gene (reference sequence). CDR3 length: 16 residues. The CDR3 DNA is TGTGCCAGCAGCCTCCCCCTCACAAGGGATAATGAAAAACTGTTTTTT. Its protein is CASSLPLTRDNEKLFF.

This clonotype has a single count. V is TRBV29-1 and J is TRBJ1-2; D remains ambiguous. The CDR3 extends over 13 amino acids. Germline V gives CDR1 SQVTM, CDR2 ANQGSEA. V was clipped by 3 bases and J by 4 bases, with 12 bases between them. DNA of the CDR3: TGCAGCGTTGATCCCGTTACGAGCTATGGCTACACCTTC. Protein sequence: CSVDPVTSYGYTF.

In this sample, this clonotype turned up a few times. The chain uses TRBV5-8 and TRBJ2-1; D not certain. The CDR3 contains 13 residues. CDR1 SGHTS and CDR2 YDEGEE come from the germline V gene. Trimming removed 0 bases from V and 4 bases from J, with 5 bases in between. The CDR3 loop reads CASSLVFYNEQFF. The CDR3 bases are TGTGCCAGCAGCTTGGTCTTTTACAATGAGCAGTTCTTC.

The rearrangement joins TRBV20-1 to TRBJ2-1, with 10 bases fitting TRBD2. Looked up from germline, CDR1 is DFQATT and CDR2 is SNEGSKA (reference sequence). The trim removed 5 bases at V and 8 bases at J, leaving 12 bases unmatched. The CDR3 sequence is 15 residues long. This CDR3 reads CSAHVVERGGDEQFF. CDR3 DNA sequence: TGCAGTGCTCATGTCGTGGAGCGGGGGGGCGATGAGCAGTTCTTC.

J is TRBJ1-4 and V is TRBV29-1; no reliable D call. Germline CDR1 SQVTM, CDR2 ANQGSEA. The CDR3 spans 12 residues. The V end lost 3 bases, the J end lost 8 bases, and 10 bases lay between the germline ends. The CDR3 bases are TGCAGCGTTGATGCCGGGTACGAAAAACTGTTTTTT. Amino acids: CSVDAGYEKLFF.

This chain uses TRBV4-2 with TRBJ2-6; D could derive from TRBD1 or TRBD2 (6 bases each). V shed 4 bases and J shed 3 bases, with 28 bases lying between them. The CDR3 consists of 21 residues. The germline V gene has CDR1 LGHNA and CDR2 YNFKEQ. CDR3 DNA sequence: TGTGCCAGCAGCCTATCAATATTACAGGGACTGAGGGGTCGTGGGGCCAACGTCCTGACTTTC. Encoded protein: CASSLSILQGLRGRGANVLTF.

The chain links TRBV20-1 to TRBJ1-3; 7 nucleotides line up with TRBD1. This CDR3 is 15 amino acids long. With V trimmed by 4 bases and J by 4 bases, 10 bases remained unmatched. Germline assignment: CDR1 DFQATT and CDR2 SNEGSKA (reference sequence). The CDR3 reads CSATGTAARGNTIYF. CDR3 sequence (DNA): TGCAGTGCTACCGGGACAGCCGCACGCGGAAACACCATATATTTT.

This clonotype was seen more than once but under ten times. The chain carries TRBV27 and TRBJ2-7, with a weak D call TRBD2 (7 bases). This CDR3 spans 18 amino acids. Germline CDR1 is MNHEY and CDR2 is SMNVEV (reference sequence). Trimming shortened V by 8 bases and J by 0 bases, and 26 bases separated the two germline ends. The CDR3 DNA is TGTGCCAGCGCCCCTAGGGGGGGGCTAATAATTCTCTCCTACGAGCAGTACTTC. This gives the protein CASAPRGGLIILSYEQYF.